These 20 T cell receptor beta chains were all obtained from the same sample, sequenced in a study of cytomegalovirus exposure and HLA in healthy donors. The PCR ran on 60 Vbeta and 13 Jbeta primers. Clones were sequenced by immunoSEQ multiplex PCR, and TCRdb holds only the in-frame ones, with some missing. The sample has approximately 200,000 clones, about 80% seen once. Material: PBMCs. These TCRs come from a man aged 30-40 years in good health and CMV-seronegative.

This clone was recorded once. The V gene is TRBV11-1, the J gene TRBJ2-1, with TRBD2 matching over 7 bases. CDR3 size: 16 residues. The germline V gene has CDR1 SGHAT and CDR2 FQDESV (reference sequence). With V trimmed by 2 bases and J by 5 bases, 9 bases remained unmatched. DNA of the CDR3: TGTGCCAGCAGCTTAAGTCCAGCGGGATACGACAATGAGCAGTTCTTC. This gives the protein CASSLSPAGYDNEQFF.

The rearrangement links TRBV29-1 to TRBJ2-1; 9 nucleotides line up with TRBD1. Trimming removed 7 bases from V and 2 bases from J; junction bases left unmatched: 18. Germline V lookup: CDR1 SQVTM, CDR2 ANQGSEA. The CDR3 covers 18 residues. The CDR3 DNA follows: TGCAGCGCGTGGGGACAGGGTAGTCGGGGAAGGACCTACAATGAGCAGTTCTTC. Translated: CSAWGQGSRGRTYNEQFF.

This rearrangement joins TRBV29-1 to TRBJ1-2; possibly TRBD1 for D (6 bases). The CDR3 totals 14 residues. Between the trimmed V and J ends, which lost 0 bases and 5 bases, there was a span of 13 bases. Germline CDR1 SQVTM, CDR2 ANQGSEA. Written as DNA, the CDR3 is TGCAGCGTTGAAGAAGCAGGGGCAGGGTATGGCTACACCTTC. Amino acids: CSVEEAGAGYGYTF. The full variable domain, its missing parts supplied by reference TRBV29-1 and TRBJ1-2, is SAVISQKPSRDICQRGTSLTIQCQVDSQVTMMFWYRQQPGQSLTLIATANQGSEATYESGFVIDKFPISRPNLTFSTLTVSNMSPEDSSIYLCSVEEAGAGYGYTFGSGTRLTVV.

V usage is TRBV7-9 and J usage is TRBJ2-7, with 8 bases that match TRBD1. The CDR3 sequence is 14 residues long. The germline gives CDR1 SEHNR, CDR2 FQNEAQ (reference sequence). The V gene end was trimmed by 1 base and the J gene end by 6 bases; junction bases not matched to a gene: 5. The CDR3 sequence is CASSLGTGFGEQYF. The CDR3 nucleotides are TGTGCCAGCAGCTTAGGGACAGGGTTTGGCGAGCAGTACTTC. Using reference TRBV7-9 and TRBJ2-7 for the parts outside the CDR3, the full variable domain is DTGVSQNPRHKITKRGQNVTFRCDPISEHNRLYWYRQTLGQGPEFLTYFQNEAQLEKSRLLSDRFSAERPKGSFSTLEIQRTEQGDSAMYLCASSLGTGFGEQYFGPGTRLTVT.

The J gene is TRBJ2-7, the V gene TRBV5-1; TRBD2 agrees at 7 bases. This CDR3 region has 15 residues. J lost 4 bases, V lost 0 bases, and 7 bases had no gene match. Germline CDR1 is SGHRS and CDR2 is YFSETQ. CDR3 in DNA: TGCGCCAGCAGCTTGGTGGGGGGGTCGCTTTACGAGCAGTACTTC. Residues: CASSLVGGSLYEQYF. The entire variable domain, with the rest obtained from reference TRBV5-1 and TRBJ2-7, is as follows: KAGVTQTPRYLIKTRGQQVTLSCSPISGHRSVSWYQQTPGQGLQFLFEYFSETQRNKGNFPGRFSGRQFSNSRSEMNVSTLELGDSALYLCASSLVGGSLYEQYFGPGTRLTVT.

The rearrangement uses TRBV9 and TRBJ2-1, with 10 bases aligning to TRBD1. The CDR3 contains 16 residues. Trimming cost V 0 bases and J 3 bases; bases outside gene matches: 3. Per the germline V gene, CDR1 is SGDLS and CDR2 is YYNGEE. DNA of the CDR3: TGTGCCAGCAGCGTAGCGGGACAGGGGCGCTACAATGAGCAGTTCTTC. It is translated as CASSVAGQGRYNEQFF.

The chain couples TRBV4-1 to TRBJ2-7; perhaps TRBD2 as D (6 bases). Between the trimmed V and J ends, which lost 0 bases and 10 bases, there was a span of 10 bases. The CDR3 is made up of 12 amino acids. CDR1 and CDR2 (germline): MGHRA, YSYEKL. The CDR3 nucleotides read TGCGCCAGCAGCCAAGAGGGAGGCCGACAGTACTTC. It yields the protein CASSQEGGRQYF.

The table lists this clone with a few counts. The CDR3 is CASSLRSASSYEQYF. The CDR3 coding sequence is TGTGCCAGCAGCTTACGGTCCGCATCCTCCTACGAGCAGTACTTC. The J gene is TRBJ2-7, the V gene TRBV7-6, with D uncertain. V was pared by 2 bases and J by 0 bases, with 11 bases between. This CDR3 comprises 15 residues. Germline V gene lookup returns CDR1 SGHVS and CDR2 FNYEAQ.

The rearrangement uses TRBV13 and TRBJ2-5, with D maybe TRBD2 (5 bases). The J call could be wrong; TRBJ2-7 is a better fit for the DNA end. The V gene's germline CDR1 is PRHDT and CDR2 FYEKMQ (reference sequence). This CDR3 has 15 amino acids. CDR3 sequence: CASSLERKPGGEQYF. CDR3 nucleotide sequence: TGTGCCAGCAGCTTAGAGCGAAAACCCGGAGGCGAGCAGTACTTC.

The chain combines TRBV7-6 with TRBJ1-3, with D hard to call. This CDR3 region has 13 residues. Germline CDR1 and CDR2: SGHVS and FNYEAQ. Trimming removed 5 bases from V and 8 bases from J, with 13 bases in between. The CDR3 protein is CASSPDTRDTIYF. In DNA, the CDR3 is TGTGCCAGCAGCCCCGACACTCGAGACACCATATATTTT.

The rearrangement links TRBV4-1 to TRBJ2-3; 8 bases map to TRBD2. V was pared by 4 bases and J by 4 bases, with 10 bases of the junction left unmatched. This CDR3 comprises 16 residues. The germline V gene has CDR1 MGHRA and CDR2 YSYEKL. CDR3 protein: CASSPPSRLASDTQYF. The CDR3 nucleotides read TGCGCCAGCAGCCCACCCAGCAGACTAGCGTCAGATACGCAGTATTTT.

The rearrangement links TRBV5-4 to TRBJ2-5, with D possibly TRBD2 on 5 matching bases. V was cut by 4 bases and J by 5 bases, with 18 bases left in between. The CDR3 runs 15 residues. CDR1 and CDR2 from the germline V gene are SGHNT and YYREEE (reference sequence). Here the CDR3 reads CASSRAASPGETQYF. DNA for the CDR3: TGTGCCAGCAGCCGAGCGGCTAGTCCGGGGGAGACCCAGTACTTC. Full variable domain (remainder filled in from reference TRBV5-4 and TRBJ2-5): ETGVTQSPTHLIKTRGQQVTLRCSSQSGHNTVSWYQQALGQGPQFIFQYYREEENGRGNFPPRFSGLQFPNYSSELNVNALELDDSALYLCASSRAASPGETQYFGPGTRLLVL.

V and J are TRBV7-8 and TRBJ2-5; TRBD2 aligns across 8 bases. The better agreement between TRBJ2-7 and the DNA end casts doubt on the J call. Germline values: CDR1 SGHVS, CDR2 FQNEAQ. This CDR3 is 15 amino acids long. The CDR3 coding sequence is TGTGCCAGCAGCCTAGGACTAGCTTCTTCCTACGAGCAGTACTTC. Its translation: CASSLGLASSYEQYF.

This clone has more than one count but fewer than ten. The rearrangement uses TRBV2 and TRBJ2-1; D is perhaps TRBD2 (6 bases). Per the germline V gene, CDR1 is SNHLY and CDR2 is FYNNEI. V was pared by 8 bases and J by 8 bases, with 22 bases between. The CDR3 contains 15 residues. CDR3 protein: CASGGSLTEGYEQFF. The CDR3 DNA reads TGTGCCAGCGGGGGGAGCCTGACAGAGGGTTATGAGCAGTTCTTC.

J is TRBJ2-6 and V is TRBV29-1; TRBD1 might be the D (6 bases). CDR3 length equals 14 residues. V was pared by 4 bases and J by 2 bases, with 9 bases between. In germline, CDR1 is SQVTM, CDR2 ANQGSEA. CDR3 loop: CSVVGGPGANVLTF. The CDR3 region has the DNA TGCAGCGTTGTAGGGGGACCTGGGGCCAACGTCCTGACTTTC.

The rearrangement links TRBV18 to TRBJ1-4; 7 positions match TRBD1. The CDR3 extends over 14 amino acids. Trimming removed 3 bases from V and 2 bases from J; junction bases left unmatched: 0. CDR1 is KGHSH, CDR2 LQKENI, per germline. CDR3 sequence: CASSPGQTNEKLFF. In nucleotides, the CDR3 is TGTGCCAGCTCACCGGGACAGACTAATGAAAAACTGTTTTTT.

This rearrangement joins TRBV4-2 to TRBJ2-3; 12 nucleotides align to TRBD2. CDR1 and CDR2 from the germline V gene are LGHNA and YNFKEQ. Trimming at V came to 1 base and at J to 2 bases, leaving 4 bases not matched to a gene. The length of the CDR3 is 17 residues. The CDR3 loop reads CASSQAASGRATDTQYF. In nucleotides, the CDR3 is TGTGCCAGCAGCCAAGCGGCTAGCGGGAGGGCCACAGATACGCAGTATTTT.

The chain uses TRBV5-4 and TRBJ1-2, with TRBD1 identical over 8 bases. This CDR3 has 15 residues. Germline lookup yields CDR1 SGHNT and CDR2 YYREEE (reference sequence). The J segment lost 4 bases and the V segment lost 2 bases, leaving 7 bases of the junction unmatched. CDR3 region: CASSFPGGGGYGYTF. The CDR3 region has the DNA TGTGCCAGCAGCTTCCCAGGGGGCGGGGGCTATGGCTACACCTTC.

This sequence joins TRBV9 and TRBJ2-3, with 13 bases matching TRBD2. V trimming: 2 bases; J trimming: 6 bases; junction bases outside the gene matches: 6. The CDR3 loop spans 16 amino acids. Germline values: CDR1 SGDLS, CDR2 YYNGEE. The CDR3 DNA follows: TGTGCCAGCAGCGTCACTAGCGGGAGGGTCACCGATACGCAGTATTTT. It encodes CASSVTSGRVTDTQYF.

The V and J genes are TRBV13 and TRBJ2-7; 10 nucleotides align to TRBD2. After removal of 5 bases from V and 5 bases from J, the junction contained 12 bases not matched to a gene. The length of the CDR3 is 16 residues. CDR1 is PRHDT, CDR2 FYEKMQ, per germline (reference sequence). CDR3 in DNA: TGTGCCAGCAGCAGCAAAAGAAGCGGGAGGGCCAACGAGCAGTACTTC. Its protein product is CASSSKRSGRANEQYF. Using reference TRBV13 and TRBJ2-7 for the parts outside the CDR3, the full variable domain is AAGVIQSPRHLIKEKRETATLKCYPIPRHDTVYWYQQGPGQDPQFLISFYEKMQSDKGSIPDRFSAQQFSDYHSELNMSSLELGDSALYFCASSSKRSGRANEQYFGPGTRLTVT.